The following is a T cell receptor beta chain sequence with its context. Its antigen is unknown. Libraries were prepared by immunoSEQ multiplex PCR; TCRdb keeps only in-frame clonotypes and omits some of them. Of nearly 200,000 clones listed, more than 65% are singletons. The entry originates in a study of cytomegalovirus exposure and HLA in healthy donors. Study-level information: The approximately 670 first-cohort repertoires shared a platform with the approximately 110 validation repertoires, as reported in a later analysis.

Regarding the study as a whole: Among TCR beta chains, those listed as cytomegalovirus-associated numbered over 150. It was reported that the classifier diagnosed cytomegalovirus status with high specificity and sensitivity in both the original and validation cohorts. A later analysis found first-cohort TCR clusters tended to co-occur in the 120 or so validation repertoires.

There are 15 residues in the CDR3. Germline values: CDR1 MNHEY, CDR2 SVGAGI. Unmatched junction bases numbered 8, after V lost 4 bases and J lost 5 bases. This clonotype was sampled from a woman in her thirties in good health and CMV-seropositive. V gene TRBV6-5 combines with J gene TRBJ1-2; the match to TRBD1 covers 9 bases. The material sequenced was PBMCs. Here the CDR3 reads CASSSSRDRDYGYTF. DNA for the CDR3: TGTGCCAGCAGTTCATCTAGGGACAGGGATTATGGCTACACCTTC.